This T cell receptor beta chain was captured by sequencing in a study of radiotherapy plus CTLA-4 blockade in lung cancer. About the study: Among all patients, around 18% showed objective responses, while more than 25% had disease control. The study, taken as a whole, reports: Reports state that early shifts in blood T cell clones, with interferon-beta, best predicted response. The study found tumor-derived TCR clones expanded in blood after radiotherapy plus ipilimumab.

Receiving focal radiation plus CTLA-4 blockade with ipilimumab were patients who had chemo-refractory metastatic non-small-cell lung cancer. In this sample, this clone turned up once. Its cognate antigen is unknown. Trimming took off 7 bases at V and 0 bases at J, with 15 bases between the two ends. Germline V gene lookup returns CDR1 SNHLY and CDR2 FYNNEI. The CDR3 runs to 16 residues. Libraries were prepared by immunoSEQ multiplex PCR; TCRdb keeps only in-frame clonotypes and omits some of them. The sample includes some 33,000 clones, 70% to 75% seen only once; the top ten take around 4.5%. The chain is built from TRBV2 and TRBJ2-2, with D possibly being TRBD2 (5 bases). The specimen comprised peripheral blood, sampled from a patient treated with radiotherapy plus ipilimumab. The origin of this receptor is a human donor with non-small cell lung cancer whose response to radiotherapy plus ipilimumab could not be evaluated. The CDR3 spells CASKSWRATNTGELFF. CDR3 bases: TGTGCCAGCAAGTCCTGGCGGGCCACGAACACCGGGGAGCTGTTTTTT.